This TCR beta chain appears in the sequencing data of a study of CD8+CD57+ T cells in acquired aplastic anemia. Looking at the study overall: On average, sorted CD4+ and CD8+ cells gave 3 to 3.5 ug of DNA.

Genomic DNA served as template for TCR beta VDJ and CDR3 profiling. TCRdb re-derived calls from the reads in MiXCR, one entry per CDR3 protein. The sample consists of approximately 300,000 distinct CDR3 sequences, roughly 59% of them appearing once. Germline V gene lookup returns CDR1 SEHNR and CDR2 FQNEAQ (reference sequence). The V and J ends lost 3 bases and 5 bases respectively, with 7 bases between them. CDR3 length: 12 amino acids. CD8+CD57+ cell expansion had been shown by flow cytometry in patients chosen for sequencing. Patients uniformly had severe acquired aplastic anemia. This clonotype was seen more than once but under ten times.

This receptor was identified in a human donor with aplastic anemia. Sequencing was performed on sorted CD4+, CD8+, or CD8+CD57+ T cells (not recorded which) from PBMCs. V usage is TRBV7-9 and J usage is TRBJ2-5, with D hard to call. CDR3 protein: CASSFQRETQYF. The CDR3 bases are TGTGCCAGCAGCTTTCAAAGGGAGACCCAGTACTTC.